These 20 T cell receptor beta chains came from one sample sequenced in a study of blood T cell repertoires in COVID-19. Method: immunoSEQ multiplex PCR; TCRdb's copy keeps in-frame clones and lacks some. The data contain about 59,000 clones, around 79% of them singletons. Material: peripheral blood. Every receptor here comes from a man aged 55 to 70 with acute or convalescent COVID-19.

This clone occurred a few times. The gene calls are TRBV28 and TRBJ2-1, with D perhaps matching TRBD2 (6 bases). The CDR3 length is 15 residues. V lost 6 bases to trimming and J lost 3 bases, with 15 bases between them. The germline V gene has CDR1 MDHEN and CDR2 SYDVKM. The CDR3 reads CASSQILRGYNEQFF. The CDR3 nucleotides are TGTGCCAGCAGCCAGATTCTGCGGGGCTACAATGAGCAGTTCTTC.

This clone was found a few times. V and J are TRBV3-1 (or the pseudogene TRBV3-2) and TRBJ2-2; D unresolved. Germline assignment: CDR1 LGHDT and CDR2 YNNKEL (reference sequence). Trimming cost V 0 bases and J 3 bases, with 11 bases left between them. CDR3 length equals 16 residues. The CDR3, as DNA: TGTGCCAGCAGCCAAGATCCGGAGAGCTACACCGGGGAGCTGTTTTTT. Translation gives CASSQDPESYTGELFF.

This clone has just one count. The chain couples TRBV4-2 to TRBJ1-5, with 8 bases lining up with TRBD1. This CDR3 has 13 amino acids. Trimming removed 4 bases from V and 7 bases from J; junction bases left unmatched: 3. Per germline, CDR1 LGHNA and CDR2 YNFKEQ. CDR3 in DNA: TGTGCCAGCAGCCGGGACAGGTTCCAGCCCCAGCATTTT. It translates to CASSRDRFQPQHF.

The chain employs TRBV7-9 and TRBJ2-1; D is unclear. V lost 2 bases to trimming and J lost 15 bases, with 11 bases between them. CDR1 is SEHNR, CDR2 FQNEAQ, per germline (reference sequence). This CDR3 comprises 11 residues. This CDR3 is CASSLSSPWFF. CDR3 DNA sequence: TGTGCCAGCAGCTTAAGCTCCCCGTGGTTCTTC.

The genes are TRBV5-4 and TRBJ1-5; D call uncertain. Per germline, CDR1 SGHNT and CDR2 YYREEE (reference sequence). Trimming stripped 5 bases from V and 3 bases from J, with 9 bases between. This CDR3 contains 13 residues. The CDR3 is CASSQSPNQPQHF. CDR3 bases: TGTGCCAGCAGTCAAAGCCCCAATCAGCCCCAGCATTTT.

Only a few counts were recorded for this clone. The rearrangement joins TRBV30 to TRBJ2-2; TRBD2 matches 7 bases. This CDR3 has 15 amino acids. Losses at the gene ends were 2 bases for V and 6 bases for J; bases not matched to a gene: 9. Germline-derived CDR1 and CDR2 are GTSNPN and SVGIG (reference sequence). CDR3 residues: CAWSRGGSLPGELFF. In DNA, the CDR3 is TGTGCCTGGAGTCGGGGAGGGAGCCTACCCGGGGAGCTGTTTTTT.

The V and J genes are TRBV7-2 and TRBJ2-7, with TRBD2 matching over 9 bases. The CDR3 covers 17 residues. Germline assignment: CDR1 SGHTA and CDR2 FQGNSA. J lost 3 bases, V lost 5 bases, and 14 bases had no gene match. CDR3 coding DNA: TGTGCCAGCAGCCCCCACCCGGGGCGGGAGGGTATCTACGAGCAGTACTTC. Translating gives CASSPHPGREGIYEQYF.

V and J are TRBV16 and TRBJ2-1, with D possibly TRBD2 on 6 matching bases. Trimming shortened V by 1 base and J by 4 bases, and 8 bases separated the two germline ends. This CDR3 spans 14 amino acids. Germline-derived CDR1 and CDR2 are KGHSY and FQNENV. CDR3 nucleotide sequence: TGTGCCAGCAGCCAATACGGGGGTTACAATGAGCAGTTCTTC. Translation gives CASSQYGGYNEQFF. Full variable domain (rest looked up from reference TRBV16 and TRBJ2-1): GEEVAQTPKHLVRGEGQKAKLYCAPIKGHSYVFWYQQVLKNEFKFLISFQNENVFDETGMPKERFSAKCLPNSPCSLEIQATKLEDSAVYFCASSQYGGYNEQFFGPGTRLTVL.

The chain recombines TRBV11-3 with TRBJ2-7, with 9 bases matching TRBD2. This CDR3 is 16 amino acids long. Germline values: CDR1 SGHNT, CDR2 YENEEA. J lost 0 bases, V lost 5 bases, and 8 bases had no gene match. DNA of the CDR3: TGTGCCAGCAGCCCTGGACTAGCGAAGAGCTCCTACGAGCAGTACTTC. Translated: CASSPGLAKSSYEQYF.

The chain links TRBV4-3 to TRBJ1-2, with D uncertain. V was clipped by 0 bases and J by 4 bases, with 9 bases between them. CDR1 LGHNA and CDR2 YSLEER come from the germline V gene. The CDR3 has 14 amino acids. CDR3 region: CASSQDRNSYGYTF. The CDR3 DNA follows: TGCGCCAGCAGCCAAGACAGGAACTCCTATGGCTACACCTTC.

The genes are TRBV24-1 and TRBJ2-1; D is possibly TRBD2 (6 bases). Germline V gives CDR1 KGHDR, CDR2 SFDVKD. The CDR3 sequence is 12 residues long. Trimming removed 9 bases from V and 3 bases from J, with 8 bases in between. The DNA for the CDR3 is TGTGCCACCCGCGGGATCTACAATGAGCAGTTCTTC. Amino acids: CATRGIYNEQFF.

V usage is TRBV7-2 and J usage is TRBJ1-5, with D perhaps matching TRBD1 (5 bases). CDR1 and CDR2 (germline): SGHTA, FQGNSA. The V gene lost 5 bases and the J gene lost 2 bases, with 16 bases spanning the gap. The CDR3 length is 16 residues. The CDR3 DNA reads as TGTGCCAGCAGCACCATGGGGGGAGAGGGCAATCAGCCCCAGCATTTT. Translated, it gives CASSTMGGEGNQPQHF.

This clone appeared a single time. The chain employs TRBV28 and TRBJ1-6, with a tentative D call TRBD1 (5 bases). This CDR3 spans 18 amino acids. Germline values: CDR1 MDHEN, CDR2 SYDVKM. Trimming pared 4 bases from V and 3 bases from J, leaving 19 bases between. CDR3 nucleotides: TGTGCCAGCAGTTCCCCAGACAGCCTCCTTTACTATAATTCACCCCTCCACTTT. Translation: CASSSPDSLLYYNSPLHF.

Only one count was recorded for this clone. V usage is TRBV7-9 and J usage is TRBJ1-4, with D maybe TRBD1 (6 bases). The CDR3 extends over 17 amino acids. The V gene lost 7 bases and the J gene lost 2 bases, with 20 bases spanning the gap. The V gene's germline CDR1 is SEHNR and CDR2 FQNEAQ (reference sequence). CDR3 DNA: TGTGCCAGCATGGGGGACGCAGGGGCGCAGACTAATGAAAAACTGTTTTTT. Protein sequence: CASMGDAGAQTNEKLFF.

V gene TRBV30 combines with J gene TRBJ2-5, with 11 bases fitting TRBD2. Germline trimming cut 2 bases from V and 2 bases from J; bases unmatched to any gene: 7. The CDR3 extends over 16 amino acids. Looked up from germline, CDR1 is GTSNPN and CDR2 is SVGIG (reference sequence). CDR3: CAWSPRLAGLQETQYF. The CDR3 DNA sequence: TGTGCCTGGAGTCCCCGACTAGCGGGGCTGCAAGAGACCCAGTACTTC.

This chain connects TRBV19 to TRBJ2-5, with a tentative D call TRBD1 (6 bases). Germline V gene lookup returns CDR1 LNHDA and CDR2 SQIVND (reference sequence). This CDR3 is 14 amino acids long. Trimming pared 7 bases from V and 0 bases from J, leaving 12 bases between. In DNA, the CDR3 is TGTGCCAGTAACAAGGACAGAAACCAAGAGACCCAGTACTTC. Amino acid sequence: CASNKDRNQETQYF.

The chain carries TRBV4-3 and TRBJ1-2; weak D call: TRBD1 (6 bases). Trimming took 0 bases from V and 4 from J, leaving 15 bases between them. CDR3 size: 16 residues. Looked up from germline, CDR1 is LGHNA and CDR2 is YSLEER. DNA for the CDR3: TGCGCCAGCAGCCAAGATTGGGGGGGGGCAGGCTATGGCTACACCTTC. Amino acids: CASSQDWGGAGYGYTF.

The V call is TRBV24-1, the J call TRBJ2-3; a weak D match, TRBD1 (6 bases). V was shortened by 4 bases and J by 8 bases, with 12 bases between the two germline ends. The CDR3 is 13 amino acids. Germline loops: CDR1 KGHDR, CDR2 SFDVKD. CDR3 DNA sequence: TGTGCCACCAGTGAAACAGGGCCAGGTACGCAGTATTTT. As protein: CATSETGPGTQYF.

This clone was observed once. The chain employs TRBV9 and TRBJ2-1, with 7 bases fitting TRBD2. CDR3 length equals 17 residues. J lost 4 bases, V lost 5 bases, and 15 bases had no gene match. CDR1 and CDR2 from the germline V gene are SGDLS and YYNGEE. Here the CDR3 reads CASSKSGWSGAYNEQFF. The CDR3 region has the DNA TGTGCCAGCAGTAAATCCGGGTGGAGCGGGGCTTACAATGAGCAGTTCTTC.

Comment on this clone: Since a much larger clone is just one base distant, this may be a read error. The V gene is TRBV7-3, the J gene TRBJ2-1; 9 nucleotides match TRBD2. V was pared by 4 bases and J by 6 bases, with 7 bases of the junction left unmatched. CDR3 length: 15 amino acids. Germline CDR1 is SGHTA and CDR2 is FQGTGA. CDR3 in amino acids: CASSYGLALCNEQFF. The CDR3 DNA reads TGTGCCAGCAGCTATGGACTAGCGCTGTGCAATGAGCAGTTCTTC.